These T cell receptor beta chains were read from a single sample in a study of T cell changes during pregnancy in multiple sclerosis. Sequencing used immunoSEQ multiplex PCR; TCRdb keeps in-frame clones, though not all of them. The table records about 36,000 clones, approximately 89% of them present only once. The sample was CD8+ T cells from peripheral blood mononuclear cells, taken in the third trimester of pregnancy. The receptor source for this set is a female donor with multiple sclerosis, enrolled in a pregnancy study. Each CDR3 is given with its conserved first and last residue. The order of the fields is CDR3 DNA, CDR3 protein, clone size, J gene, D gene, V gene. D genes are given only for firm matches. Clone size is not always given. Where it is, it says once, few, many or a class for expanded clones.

CDR3 DNA: TGTGCCAGCAGCCCGACGGGACAGGGCATCGGGGAGCTGTTTTTT
CDR3 protein: CASSPTGQGIGELFF
clone size: -
J gene: TRBJ2-2
D gene: TRBD1
V gene: TRBV7-7

CDR3 DNA: TGTGCCAGCACCCCGGGACTAGCGGGACTCGTTATCGAGACCCAGTACTTC
CDR3 protein: CASTPGLAGLVIETQYF
clone size: -
J gene: TRBJ2-5
D gene: TRBD2
V gene: TRBV7-2

CDR3 DNA: TGTGCCTGGCCCCTACCAGGGTCCGTCACCGGGGAGCTGTTTTTT
CDR3 protein: CAWPLPGSVTGELFF
clone size: -
J gene: TRBJ2-2
D gene: -
V gene: TRBV30

CDR3 DNA: TGTGCCAGCACACAGGGCGAAGGCAATCAGCCCCAGCATTTT
CDR3 protein: CASTQGEGNQPQHF
clone size: -
J gene: TRBJ1-5
D gene: -
V gene: TRBV13

CDR3 DNA: TGTGCCATCAGTGAGTCCTCTCGGGAAAAAGAAGCTTTCTTT
CDR3 protein: CAISESSREKEAFF
clone size: -
J gene: TRBJ1-1
D gene: -
V gene: TRBV10-3

CDR3 DNA: TGCGCCAGCAGCCAAGATCCAGGACTAGCGGGAGGTGCAGGGGCCAACGTCCTGACTTTC
CDR3 protein: CASSQDPGLAGGAGANVLTF
clone size: -
J gene: TRBJ2-6
D gene: TRBD2
V gene: TRBV4-1

CDR3 DNA: TGTGCCAGTAGTATAACTAGCGGGAGGAATACCTACGAGCAGTACTTC
CDR3 protein: CASSITSGRNTYEQYF
clone size: -
J gene: TRBJ2-7
D gene: TRBD2
V gene: TRBV19

CDR3 DNA: TGCGCCAGCAGCCAGTGGACAGGGAGCTCAGGGAGGGAGAACACCTTC
CDR3 protein: CASSQWTGSSGRENTF
clone size: -
J gene: TRBJ1-2
D gene: TRBD1
V gene: TRBV5-1

CDR3 DNA: TGTGCCAGCAGTGACGAGAGACAGGGTACCTACGAGCAGTACTTC
CDR3 protein: CASSDERQGTYEQYF
clone size: few
J gene: TRBJ2-7
D gene: TRBD1
V gene: TRBV6-4

CDR3 DNA: TGCGCCAGCAGTGAACGGGACAGGGGTTTGAACACTGAAGCTTTCTTT
CDR3 protein: CASSERDRGLNTEAFF
clone size: -
J gene: TRBJ1-1
D gene: TRBD1
V gene: TRBV10-2

CDR3 DNA: TGTGCCAGTAGACCTAGCGACCTGGACACAGATACGCAGTATTTT
CDR3 protein: CASRPSDLDTDTQYF
clone size: -
J gene: TRBJ2-3
D gene: -
V gene: TRBV19

CDR3 DNA: TGTGCCAGCAGCCCCCGGGCGGGGCCCTATGGCTACACCTTC
CDR3 protein: CASSPRAGPYGYTF
clone size: -
J gene: TRBJ1-2
D gene: -
V gene: TRBV11-1

CDR3 DNA: TGCGCCAGCAGCCAAGGACAGGGGTCCCTCTATGGCTACACCTTC
CDR3 protein: CASSQGQGSLYGYTF
clone size: -
J gene: TRBJ1-2
D gene: TRBD1
V gene: TRBV4-3

CDR3 DNA: TGTGCCAGCAGCTTTGCTAGCGGGGGGGCCAGCGAGCAGTTCTTC
CDR3 protein: CASSFASGGASEQFF
clone size: few
J gene: TRBJ2-1
D gene: TRBD2
V gene: TRBV5-4

CDR3 DNA: TGTGCCAGCAGCCCCTCGGTTACCGGGGAGCTGTTTTTT
CDR3 protein: CASSPSVTGELFF
clone size: -
J gene: TRBJ2-2
D gene: -
V gene: TRBV27

CDR3 DNA: TGTGCCAGCAGCGTAGAGGACAGGGTTGGGGCCAACGTCCTGACTTTC
CDR3 protein: CASSVEDRVGANVLTF
clone size: -
J gene: TRBJ2-6
D gene: TRBD1
V gene: TRBV9

CDR3 DNA: TGTGCCAGTAGTAACTTGGGGCAGGGCTACGAGCAGTACTTC
CDR3 protein: CASSNLGQGYEQYF
clone size: -
J gene: TRBJ2-7
D gene: -
V gene: TRBV19

CDR3 DNA: TGTGCCAGCAGTGACCCGGACAGGGGTTCCTACGAGCAGTACTTC
CDR3 protein: CASSDPDRGSYEQYF
clone size: -
J gene: TRBJ2-7
D gene: TRBD1
V gene: TRBV6-1

CDR3 DNA: TGTGCCAGCAGCACCGGGGACAGGTCTAACTATGGCTACACCTTC
CDR3 protein: CASSTGDRSNYGYTF
clone size: -
J gene: TRBJ1-2
D gene: TRBD1
V gene: TRBV5-5

CDR3 DNA: TGTGCCAGTAGTAGGGGACTTACCTACAATGAGCAGTTCTTC
CDR3 protein: CASSRGLTYNEQFF
clone size: -
J gene: TRBJ2-1
D gene: -
V gene: TRBV19

CDR3 DNA: TGTGCCAGTAGTATGGGGCTGAACACTGAAGCTTTCTTT
CDR3 protein: CASSMGLNTEAFF
clone size: once
J gene: TRBJ1-1
D gene: -
V gene: TRBV19

CDR3 DNA: TGCGCCAGCACGGGACAGGGGGCGCCCACCGGGGAGCTGTTTTTT
CDR3 protein: CASTGQGAPTGELFF
clone size: -
J gene: TRBJ2-2
D gene: TRBD1
V gene: TRBV10-2

CDR3 DNA: TGTGCCAGTGGACAGGGGTTTGGGATGAGTGAAGCTTTCTTT
CDR3 protein: CASGQGFGMSEAFF
clone size: -
J gene: TRBJ1-1
D gene: TRBD1
V gene: TRBV19

CDR3 DNA: TGTGCCAGCAGTGAATTAATTAACAGGTTCAACACTGAAGCTTTCTTT
CDR3 protein: CASSELINRFNTEAFF
clone size: -
J gene: TRBJ1-1
D gene: -
V gene: TRBV6-1

CDR3 DNA: TGTGCCAGCAGTGTTGCGCCGGAGAATTCACCCCTCCACTTT
CDR3 protein: CASSVAPENSPLHF
clone size: few
J gene: TRBJ1-6
D gene: -
V gene: TRBV6-1

CDR3 DNA: TGTGCCAGCAGCTTAGGGACAGGGGACATTCAGTACTTC
CDR3 protein: CASSLGTGDIQYF
clone size: -
J gene: TRBJ2-4
D gene: TRBD1
V gene: TRBV11-2

CDR3 DNA: TGCGCCAGCAGTCTCGGGACAGGGGAGGAAAAACTGTTTTTT
CDR3 protein: CASSLGTGEEKLFF
clone size: once
J gene: TRBJ1-4
D gene: TRBD1
V gene: TRBV5-1